The 17 T cell receptor beta chains in this list originate from one sample, sequenced in a study of cytomegalovirus exposure and HLA in healthy donors. PCR was performed using 60 Vbeta and 13 Jbeta primers. Clones were read by immunoSEQ multiplex PCR, and TCRdb kept only the in-frame ones, dropping some. Of 150,000 or so clones in the sample, 80% were seen once. The material sequenced was PBMCs. The receptors come from a man aged 25-45 years in good health and CMV-seropositive.

A single count supports this clone. V is TRBV4-2 and J is TRBJ2-5, with D maybe TRBD2 (7 bases). Trimming took off 4 bases at V and 2 bases at J, with 23 bases between the two ends. The CDR3 length is 18 residues. The germline gives CDR1 LGHNA, CDR2 YNFKEQ. The CDR3, as DNA: TGTGCCAGCAGCCCACTCGGGGGGCGGGAGAGGGGGCAAGAGACCCAGTACTTC. It codes for CASSPLGGRERGQETQYF.

The chain recombines TRBV30 with TRBJ2-3; the D gene is possibly TRBD1 (5 bases). V was pared by 4 bases and J by 3 bases, with 14 bases between. The CDR3 contains 14 residues. Germline CDR1 is GTSNPN and CDR2 is SVGIG (reference sequence). The CDR3 DNA reads TGTGCCTGGAACAGTGGGCAGGGAACAGATACGCAGTATTTT. Its translation: CAWNSGQGTDTQYF.

The gene calls are TRBV30 and TRBJ2-2, with D possibly TRBD2 on 5 matching bases. Per the germline V gene, CDR1 is GTSNPN and CDR2 is SVGIG (reference sequence). The CDR3 covers 15 residues. V gave up 4 bases and J gave up 4 bases, with 16 bases separating them. CDR3 nucleotides: TGTGCCTGGACAAAGAGGAGGTTGGGCACCGGGGAGCTGTTTTTT. This gives the protein CAWTKRRLGTGELFF.

The rearrangement joins TRBV9 to TRBJ2-1; 12 nucleotides align to TRBD2. The CDR3 runs to 16 residues. Germline CDR1 and CDR2: SGDLS and YYNGEE. J was trimmed by 0 bases and V by 4 bases; bases with no gene match: 2. The CDR3 DNA follows: TGTGCCAGCAGCCCTAGCGGGAGGGCCTCCTACAATGAGCAGTTCTTC. It yields the protein CASSPSGRASYNEQFF.

The chain joins TRBV15 to TRBJ2-7; TRBD2 might be the D (5 bases). Germline V gene data show CDR1 as LNHNV and CDR2 as YYDKDF (reference sequence). The CDR3 spans 17 residues. V was shortened by 2 bases and J by 0 bases, with 17 bases between the two germline ends. The CDR3 coding sequence is TGTGCCACCAGCAGATCAAAAGGGAGCCCTGACTCCTACGAGCAGTACTTC. It is translated as CATSRSKGSPDSYEQYF.

The genes are TRBV10-3 and TRBJ1-1; D is possibly TRBD1 (6 bases). This CDR3 is built from 17 residues. Trimming shortened V by 0 bases and J by 0 bases, and 14 bases separated the two germline ends. Germline V gives CDR1 ENHRY, CDR2 SYGVKD. CDR3 protein: CAISESDGGALNTEAFF. The CDR3 nucleotides are TGTGCCATCAGTGAGTCCGATGGGGGCGCCTTGAACACTGAAGCTTTCTTT.

This sequence joins TRBV6-5 and TRBJ2-5, with 12 bases matching TRBD2. Trimming cost V 10 bases and J 5 bases; bases outside gene matches: 5. CDR1 is MNHEY, CDR2 SVGAGI, per germline. The CDR3 is 13 residues long. CDR3 residues: CATRTSGTETQYF. The DNA of the CDR3 is TGTGCCACCAGGACTAGCGGGACGGAGACCCAGTACTTC.

The genes are TRBV27 and TRBJ2-3, with TRBD2 matching over 9 bases. CDR1 and CDR2 (germline): MNHEY, SMNVEV (reference sequence). The CDR3 has 16 amino acids. J was trimmed by 7 bases and V by 5 bases; bases with no gene match: 13. The CDR3 bases are TGTGCCAGCAGTGGTACGAGCGCGGGAGGGCCGTATACGCAGTATTTT. This encodes CASSGTSAGGPYTQYF.

Regarding this clone: The sample carries other DNA sequences with the same CDR3. This rearrangement joins TRBV5-6 to TRBJ2-7; perhaps TRBD2 as D (6 bases). The CDR3 is 14 residues long. The germline V gene encodes CDR1 SGHDT and CDR2 YYEEEE. V shed 4 bases and J shed 3 bases, with 14 bases lying between them. Here the CDR3 DNA reads TGTGCCAGCAGCCTTTGGGACTTAGACTACGAGCAGTACTTC. Translating it yields CASSLWDLDYEQYF.

The J gene is TRBJ2-5, the V gene TRBV7-2, with TRBD2 matching 8 bases. J gave up 5 bases and V 3 bases, and 5 bases lay outside the gene matches. The CDR3 totals 14 residues. Per the germline V gene, CDR1 is SGHTA and CDR2 is FQGNSA. The CDR3 region has the DNA TGTGCCAGCAGCTTCCAAGCGGGAGAGGAGACCCAGTACTTC. It yields the protein CASSFQAGEETQYF.

This chain connects TRBV5-1 to TRBJ2-2; D is ambiguous. CDR1 SGHRS and CDR2 YFSETQ come from the germline V gene. V was shortened by 9 bases and J by 1 base, with 10 bases between the two germline ends. There are 13 residues in the CDR3. CDR3 in amino acids: CATGEENTGELFF. In DNA, the CDR3 is TGCGCCACCGGTGAGGAGAACACCGGGGAGCTGTTTTTT. The whole variable domain, remainder taken from reference TRBV5-1 and TRBJ2-2, is KAGVTQTPRYLIKTRGQQVTLSCSPISGHRSVSWYQQTPGQGLQFLFEYFSETQRNKGNFPGRFSGRQFSNSRSEMNVSTLELGDSALYLCATGEENTGELFFGEGSRLTVL.

The chain joins TRBV6-4 to TRBJ1-1; 7 nucleotides line up with TRBD1. Looked up from germline, CDR1 is MRHNA and CDR2 is SNTAGT. Germline trimming cut 6 bases from V and 3 bases from J; bases unmatched to any gene: 7. There are 14 residues in the CDR3. CDR3 region: CASSLRGEDTEAFF. The CDR3 coding sequence is TGTGCCAGCAGCCTCAGGGGGGAGGACACTGAAGCTTTCTTT.

This chain uses TRBV9 with TRBJ1-2; 9 bases agree with TRBD1. V lost 3 bases and J lost 2; bases outside the gene matches: 11. The CDR3 loop spans 17 amino acids. CDR1 and CDR2 (germline): SGDLS, YYNGEE. The CDR3 here is CASSASGTGFLNYGYTF. The CDR3 coding sequence is TGTGCCAGCAGCGCCTCCGGGACAGGGTTTTTGAACTATGGCTACACCTTC.

The chain is built from TRBV10-3 and TRBJ2-6, with 8 positions matching TRBD1. CDR1 ENHRY and CDR2 SYGVKD come from the germline V gene. The CDR3 loop spans 16 amino acids. V was pared by 5 bases and J by 2 bases, with 5 bases of the junction left unmatched. In nucleotides, the CDR3 is TGTGCCATCAGTATCCAGGGACAGGCTGGGGCCAACGTCCTGACTTTC. Translating it yields CAISIQGQAGANVLTF.

As regards this clone: Other DNA sequences in the sample encode the same CDR3. The CDR3 DNA follows: TGTGCCAGCAGTCCACAGACAGGCCCGAACACCGGGGAGCTGTTTTTT. Protein: CASSPQTGPNTGELFF. The V gene is TRBV25-1, the J gene TRBJ2-2, with D maybe TRBD1 (6 bases). The CDR3 has 16 residues. The germline gives CDR1 MGHDK, CDR2 SYGVNS. Trimming removed 5 bases from V and 0 bases from J, with 13 bases in between.

The rearrangement joins TRBV7-8 to TRBJ2-7; a possible D gene is TRBD2 (6 bases). Deletions cut 3 bases from V and 0 bases from J, with 18 bases between. The CDR3 totals 17 residues. Germline V gene data show CDR1 as SGHVS and CDR2 as FQNEAQ. DNA of the CDR3: TGTGCCAGCAGCTTGATTCTGCCGGGACTCAGCTCCTACGAGCAGTACTTC. This sequence encodes CASSLILPGLSSYEQYF.

The chain employs TRBV5-1 and TRBJ2-2, with a weak D call TRBD2 (6 bases). Deletions cut 0 bases from V and 2 bases from J, with 11 bases between. CDR3 length equals 16 residues. Germline CDR1 and CDR2: SGHRS and YFSETQ. CDR3 coding DNA: TGCGCCAGCAGCTTGGAGACTAGAGGTAACACCGGGGAGCTGTTTTTT. Amino acid sequence: CASSLETRGNTGELFF. The variable domain in full, with the rest retrieved from reference TRBV5-1 and TRBJ2-2, is KAGVTQTPRYLIKTRGQQVTLSCSPISGHRSVSWYQQTPGQGLQFLFEYFSETQRNKGNFPGRFSGRQFSNSRSEMNVSTLELGDSALYLCASSLETRGNTGELFFGEGSRLTVL.